The source of this T cell receptor beta chain is a study of blood T cell repertoires in COVID-19. Across the study: Sites in the United States, Italy and Spain provided acute and convalescent COVID-19 samples. Sources were T cells, B-cell-depleted T cells, or PBMCs; the material itself was cDNA or gDNA.

Methods used by the authors: Reference gene primer amplification in the assay estimated nucleated cell counts. The repertoire was sequenced with immunoSEQ multiplex PCR; TCRdb's copy has only in-frame clones and lacks some. From that table come the V and J calls and clone size; the DNA was used to work out D and trimming. This sample has roughly 250,000 clones, with around 90% found just once. The CDR3 is 14 amino acids. The J gene is TRBJ1-2, the V gene TRBV12-1; TRBD1, as called in the table, went unchecked against the DNA. TRBV12-1 is recorded as a pseudogene. Sequences were obtained from peripheral blood. This clonotype was sampled from a woman aged 40 to 50 with acute or convalescent COVID-19. CDR3 DNA sequence: TGTGCCAGCAGCTTTGACGGACAGTACTATGGCTACACCTTC. Translated, it gives CASSFDGQYYGYTF.